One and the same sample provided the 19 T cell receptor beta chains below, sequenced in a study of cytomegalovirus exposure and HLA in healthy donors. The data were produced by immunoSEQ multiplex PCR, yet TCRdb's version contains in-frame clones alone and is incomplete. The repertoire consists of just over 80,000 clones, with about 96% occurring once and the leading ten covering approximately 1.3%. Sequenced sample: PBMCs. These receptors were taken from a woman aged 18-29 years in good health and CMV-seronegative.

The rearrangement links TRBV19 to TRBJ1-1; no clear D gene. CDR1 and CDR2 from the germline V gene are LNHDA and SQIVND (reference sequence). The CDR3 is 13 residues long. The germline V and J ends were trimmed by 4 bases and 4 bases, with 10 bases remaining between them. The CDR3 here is CASSTLSGTEAFF. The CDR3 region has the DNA TGTGCCAGTAGTACACTCTCGGGCACTGAAGCTTTCTTT. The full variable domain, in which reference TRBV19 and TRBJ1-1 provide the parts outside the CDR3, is DGGITQSPKYLFRKEGQNVTLSCEQNLNHDAMYWYRQDPGQGLRLIYYSQIVNDFQKGDIAEGYSVSREKKESFPLTVTSAQKNPTAFYLCASSTLSGTEAFFGQGTRLTVV.

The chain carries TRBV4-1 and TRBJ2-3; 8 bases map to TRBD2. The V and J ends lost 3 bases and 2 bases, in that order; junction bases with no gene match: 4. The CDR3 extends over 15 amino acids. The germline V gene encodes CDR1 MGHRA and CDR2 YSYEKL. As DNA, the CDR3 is TGCGCCAGCAGCCATATTAGCGGGGCCACAGATACGCAGTATTTT. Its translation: CASSHISGATDTQYF.

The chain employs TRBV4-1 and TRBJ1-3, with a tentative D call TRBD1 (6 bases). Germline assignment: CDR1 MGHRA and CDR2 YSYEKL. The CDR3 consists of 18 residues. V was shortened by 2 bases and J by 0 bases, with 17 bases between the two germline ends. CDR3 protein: CASSQFISPDSSGNTIYF. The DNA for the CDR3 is TGCGCCAGCAGCCAATTTATCAGTCCGGACAGCTCTGGAAACACCATATATTTT.

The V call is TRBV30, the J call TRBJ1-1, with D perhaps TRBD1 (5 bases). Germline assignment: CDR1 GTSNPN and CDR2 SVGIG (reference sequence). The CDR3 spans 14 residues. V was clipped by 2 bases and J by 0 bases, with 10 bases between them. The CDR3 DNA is TGTGCCTGGAGTCGCGACAGCATGAACACTGAAGCTTTCTTT. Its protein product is CAWSRDSMNTEAFF.

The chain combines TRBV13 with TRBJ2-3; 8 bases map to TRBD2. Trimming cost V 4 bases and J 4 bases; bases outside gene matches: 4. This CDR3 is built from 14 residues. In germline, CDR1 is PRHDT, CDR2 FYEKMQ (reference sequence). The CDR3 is CASSSGLAPDTQYF. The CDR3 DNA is TGTGCCAGCAGCTCCGGACTAGCTCCAGATACGCAGTATTTT.

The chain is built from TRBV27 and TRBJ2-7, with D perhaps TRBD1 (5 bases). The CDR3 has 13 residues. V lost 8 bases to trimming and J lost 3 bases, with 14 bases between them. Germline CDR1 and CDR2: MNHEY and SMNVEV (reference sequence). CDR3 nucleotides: TGTGCCAGCGGCTACAGGTCCAACTACGAGCAGTACTTC. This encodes CASGYRSNYEQYF.

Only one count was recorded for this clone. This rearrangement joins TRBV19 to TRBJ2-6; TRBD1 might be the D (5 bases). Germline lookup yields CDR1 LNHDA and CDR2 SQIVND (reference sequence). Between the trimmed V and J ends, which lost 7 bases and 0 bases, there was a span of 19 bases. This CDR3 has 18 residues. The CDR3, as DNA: TGTGCCAGTACCACACCGATAGGACACAGCTCTGGGGCCAACGTCCTGACTTTC. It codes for CASTTPIGHSSGANVLTF. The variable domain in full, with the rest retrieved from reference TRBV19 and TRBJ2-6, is DGGITQSPKYLFRKEGQNVTLSCEQNLNHDAMYWYRQDPGQGLRLIYYSQIVNDFQKGDIAEGYSVSREKKESFPLTVTSAQKNPTAFYLCASTTPIGHSSGANVLTFGAGSRLTVL.

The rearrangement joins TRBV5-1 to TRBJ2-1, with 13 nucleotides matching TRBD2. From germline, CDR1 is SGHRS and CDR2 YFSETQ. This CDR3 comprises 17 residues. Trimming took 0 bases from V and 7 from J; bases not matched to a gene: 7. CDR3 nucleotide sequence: TGCGCCAGCAGCTTGGTTCCGGGACTAGCGGGAATAAATGAGCAGTTCTTC. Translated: CASSLVPGLAGINEQFF.

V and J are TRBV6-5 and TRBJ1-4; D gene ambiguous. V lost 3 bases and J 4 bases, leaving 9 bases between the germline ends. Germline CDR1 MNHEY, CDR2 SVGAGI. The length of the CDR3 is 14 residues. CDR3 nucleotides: TGTGCCAGCAGTTATCTGCAGTTTAATGAAAAACTGTTTTTT. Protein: CASSYLQFNEKLFF.

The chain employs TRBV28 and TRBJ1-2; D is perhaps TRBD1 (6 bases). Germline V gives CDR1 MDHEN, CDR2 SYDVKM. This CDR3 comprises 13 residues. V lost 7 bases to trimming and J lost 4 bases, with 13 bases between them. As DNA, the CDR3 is TGTGCCAGCATCCCAGGGGCTAGCTATGGCTACACCTTC. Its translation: CASIPGASYGYTF.

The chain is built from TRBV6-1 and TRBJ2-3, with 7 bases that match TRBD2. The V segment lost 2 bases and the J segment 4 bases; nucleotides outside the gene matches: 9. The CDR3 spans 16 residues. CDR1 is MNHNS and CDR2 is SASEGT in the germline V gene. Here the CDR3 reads CASSELGGEGADTQYF. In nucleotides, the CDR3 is TGTGCCAGCAGTGAATTGGGGGGGGAGGGAGCAGATACGCAGTATTTT.

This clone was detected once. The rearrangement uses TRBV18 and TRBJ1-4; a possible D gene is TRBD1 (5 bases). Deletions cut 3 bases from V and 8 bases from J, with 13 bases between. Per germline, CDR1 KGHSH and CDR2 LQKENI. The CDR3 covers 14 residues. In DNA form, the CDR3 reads TGTGCCAGCTCACCGGCAGGGTTGGTGGAAAAACTGTTTTTT. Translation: CASSPAGLVEKLFF.

The CDR3 nucleotides are TGTGCCAGCAGTGAAGCGTCCAACAGGAATCTATTTAATGAAAAACTGTTTTTT. It codes for CASSEASNRNLFNEKLFF. The V and J genes are TRBV2 and TRBJ1-4; D may be TRBD1 (5 bases). The length of the CDR3 is 18 residues. V was shortened by 0 bases and J by 4 bases, with 18 bases between the two germline ends. The V gene's germline CDR1 is SNHLY and CDR2 FYNNEI. Drawing the rest from reference TRBV2 and TRBJ1-4, the complete variable domain is EPEVTQTPSHQVTQMGQEVILRCVPISNHLYFYWYRQILGQKVEFLVSFYNNEISEKSEIFDDQFSVERPDGSNFTLKIRSTKLEDSAMYFCASSEASNRNLFNEKLFFGSGTQLSVL.

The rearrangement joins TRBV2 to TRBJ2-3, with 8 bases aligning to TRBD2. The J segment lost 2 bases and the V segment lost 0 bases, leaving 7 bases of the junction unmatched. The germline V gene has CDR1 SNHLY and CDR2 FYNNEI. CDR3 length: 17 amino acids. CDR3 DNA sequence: TGTGCCAGCAGTGAAGCCTTTCGGGAGGGTAACACAGATACGCAGTATTTT. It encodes CASSEAFREGNTDTQYF.

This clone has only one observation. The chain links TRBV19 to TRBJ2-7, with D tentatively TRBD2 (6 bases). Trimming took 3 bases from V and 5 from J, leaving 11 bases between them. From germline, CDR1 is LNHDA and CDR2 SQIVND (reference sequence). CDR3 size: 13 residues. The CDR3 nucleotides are TGTGCCAGTAGTATGGGCGGGATGAACGAGCAGTACTTC. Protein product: CASSMGGMNEQYF.

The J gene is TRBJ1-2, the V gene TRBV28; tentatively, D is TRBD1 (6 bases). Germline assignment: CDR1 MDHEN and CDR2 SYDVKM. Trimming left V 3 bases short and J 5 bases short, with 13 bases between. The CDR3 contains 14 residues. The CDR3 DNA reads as TGTGCCAGCAGTTTCGGGGGGCCTTCATATGGCTACACCTTC. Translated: CASSFGGPSYGYTF.

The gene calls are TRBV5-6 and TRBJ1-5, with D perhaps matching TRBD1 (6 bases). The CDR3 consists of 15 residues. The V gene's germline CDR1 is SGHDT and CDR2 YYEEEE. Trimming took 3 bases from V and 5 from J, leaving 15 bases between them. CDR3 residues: CASSSVGGAHQPQHF. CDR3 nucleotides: TGTGCCAGCAGCTCGGTTGGGGGGGCTCATCAGCCCCAGCATTTT.

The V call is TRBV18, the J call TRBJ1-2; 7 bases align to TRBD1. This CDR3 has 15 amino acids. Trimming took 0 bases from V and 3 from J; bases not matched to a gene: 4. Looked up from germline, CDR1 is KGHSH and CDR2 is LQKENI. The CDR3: CASSPPTGWDYGYTF. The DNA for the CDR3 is TGTGCCAGCTCACCACCGACAGGGTGGGACTATGGCTACACCTTC. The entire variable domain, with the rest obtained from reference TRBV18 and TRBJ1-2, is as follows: NAGVMQNPRHLVRRRGQEARLRCSPMKGHSHVYWYRQLPEEGLKFMVYLQKENIIDESGMPKERFSAEFPKEGPSILRIQQVVRGDSAAYFCASSPPTGWDYGYTFGSGTRLTVV.

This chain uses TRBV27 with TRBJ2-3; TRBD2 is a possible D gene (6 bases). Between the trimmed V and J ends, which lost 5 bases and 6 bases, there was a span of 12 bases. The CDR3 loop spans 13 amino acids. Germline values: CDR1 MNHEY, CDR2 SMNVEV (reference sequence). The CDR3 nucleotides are TGTGCCAGCAGTCTGACTAGAACCGATACGCAGTATTTT. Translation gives CASSLTRTDTQYF.